This T cell receptor (beta chain) was recovered during a study of technical replicates of blood from a few donors. Data came from immunoSEQ multiplex PCR; TCRdb stores just in-frame clones and leaves some out. The sample shows 45,000 to 55,000 clones, 94% of them seen only once. This CDR3 has 16 residues. J lost 6 bases, V lost 0 bases, and 7 bases had no gene match. Germline V gene sequence: CDR1 SQVTM, CDR2 ANQGSEA. The genes are TRBV29-1 and TRBJ2-2, with 10 bases identical to TRBD2. The sample was T cells isolated from PBMCs. The clonotype originates from a human donor in good health. As DNA, the CDR3 is TGCAGCGTTGAAGACGCGCTAGCGGGAGTACCCGGGGAGCTGTTTTTT. This translates into CSVEDALAGVPGELFF.